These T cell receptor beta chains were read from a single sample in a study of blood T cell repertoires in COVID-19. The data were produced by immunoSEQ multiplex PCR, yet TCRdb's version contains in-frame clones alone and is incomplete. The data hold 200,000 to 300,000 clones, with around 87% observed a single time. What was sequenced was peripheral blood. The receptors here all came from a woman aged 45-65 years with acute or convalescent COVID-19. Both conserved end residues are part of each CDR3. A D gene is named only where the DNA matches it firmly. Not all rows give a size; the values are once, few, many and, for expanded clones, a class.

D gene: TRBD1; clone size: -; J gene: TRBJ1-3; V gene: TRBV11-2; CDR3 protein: CASSRMTGNGNTIYF; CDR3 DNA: TGTGCCAGCAGCCGAATGACAGGGAACGGAAACACCATATATTTT
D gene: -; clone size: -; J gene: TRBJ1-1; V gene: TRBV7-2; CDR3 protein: CASSVRGNTEAFF; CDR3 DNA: TGTGCCAGCAGTGTCAGGGGAAACACTGAAGCTTTCTTT
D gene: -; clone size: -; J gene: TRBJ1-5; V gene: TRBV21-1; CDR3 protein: CASSKKDPIGQGGCNQPQHF; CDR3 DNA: TGTGCCAGCAGCAAAAAGGACCCCATAGGACAGGGAGGATGCAATCAGCCCCAGCATTTT
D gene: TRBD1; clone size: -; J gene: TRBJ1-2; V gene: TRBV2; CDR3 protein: CASRREDRGYGYTF; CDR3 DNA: TGTGCCAGCAGGAGGGAGGACAGGGGGTATGGCTACACCTTC
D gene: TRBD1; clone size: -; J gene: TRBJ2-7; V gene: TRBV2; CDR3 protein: CASRTGGGEQYF; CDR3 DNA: TGTGCCAGCAGGACAGGGGGTGGAGAGCAGTACTTC
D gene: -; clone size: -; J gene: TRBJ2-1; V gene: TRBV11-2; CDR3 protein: CASSLSSPGNEQFF; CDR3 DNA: TGTGCCAGCAGCTTATCCTCGCCCGGGAACGAGCAGTTCTTC
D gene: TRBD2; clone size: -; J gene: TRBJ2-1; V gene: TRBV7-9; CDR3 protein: CASRPGTSNEQFF; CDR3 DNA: TGTGCCAGCAGGCCCGGGACTAGCAATGAGCAGTTCTTC
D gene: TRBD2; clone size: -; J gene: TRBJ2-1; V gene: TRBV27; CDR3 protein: CASSSVLAGGYNEQFF; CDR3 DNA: TGTGCCAGCAGTTCGGTTCTAGCGGGAGGGTACAATGAGCAGTTCTTC
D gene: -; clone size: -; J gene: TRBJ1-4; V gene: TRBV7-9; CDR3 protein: CASSLSSRGEKLFF; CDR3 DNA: TGTGCCAGCAGCTTATCGTCGAGGGGGGAAAAACTGTTTTTT
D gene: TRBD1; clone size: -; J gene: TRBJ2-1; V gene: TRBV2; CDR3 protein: CASRGGGRDRGVYNEQFF; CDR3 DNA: TGTGCCAGCAGGGGAGGAGGTAGAGACAGGGGGGTCTACAATGAGCAGTTCTTC
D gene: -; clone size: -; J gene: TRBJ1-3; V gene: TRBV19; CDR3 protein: CASSPRDSGNTIYF; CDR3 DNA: TGTGCCAGTAGCCCACGGGACTCTGGAAACACCATATATTTT
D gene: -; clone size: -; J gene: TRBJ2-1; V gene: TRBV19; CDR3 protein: CASSMGRSNEQFF; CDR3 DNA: TGTGCCAGTAGTATGGGTAGGAGCAATGAGCAGTTCTTC
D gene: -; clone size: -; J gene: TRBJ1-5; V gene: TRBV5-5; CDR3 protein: CASSYQGSQPQHF; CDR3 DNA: TGTGCCAGCAGCTACCAGGGTAGTCAGCCCCAGCATTTT
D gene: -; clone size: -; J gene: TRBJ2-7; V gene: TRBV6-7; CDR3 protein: CASSYSSLVGTPSYEQYF; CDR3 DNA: TGTGCCAGCAGTTACTCGAGTTTGGTAGGGACTCCTTCCTACGAGCAGTACTTC
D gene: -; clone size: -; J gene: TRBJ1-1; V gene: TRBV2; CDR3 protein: CASNRPAGLNTEAFF; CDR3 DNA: TGTGCCAGCAACCGGCCGGCAGGGCTGAACACTGAAGCTTTCTTT
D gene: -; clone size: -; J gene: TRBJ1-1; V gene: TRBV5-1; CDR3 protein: CASSFTVEYTEAFF; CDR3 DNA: TGCGCCAGCAGCTTTACCGTGGAGTACACTGAAGCTTTCTTT
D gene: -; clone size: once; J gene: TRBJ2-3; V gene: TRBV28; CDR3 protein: CASSRAALTQYF; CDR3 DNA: TGTGCCAGCAGTCGTGCGGCACTTACGCAGTATTTT
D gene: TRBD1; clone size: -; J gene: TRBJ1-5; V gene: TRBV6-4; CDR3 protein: CASSDPLEGTGTRQPQHF; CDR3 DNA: TGTGCCAGCAGTGACCCTTTAGAGGGGACAGGGACGCGGCAGCCCCAGCATTTT
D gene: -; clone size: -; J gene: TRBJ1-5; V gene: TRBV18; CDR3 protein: CASSPSEDSSNQPQHF; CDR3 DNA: TGTGCCAGCTCACCGTCTGAGGACAGTTCGAATCAGCCCCAGCATTTT
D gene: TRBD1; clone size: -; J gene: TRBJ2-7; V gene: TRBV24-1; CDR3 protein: CATAPGQGNYEQYF; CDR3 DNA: TGTGCCACCGCACCGGGACAGGGAAACTACGAGCAGTACTTC
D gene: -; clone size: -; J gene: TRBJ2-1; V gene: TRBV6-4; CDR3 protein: CASSNGPHNEQFF; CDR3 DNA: TGTGCCAGCAGTAATGGGCCCCACAATGAGCAGTTCTTC
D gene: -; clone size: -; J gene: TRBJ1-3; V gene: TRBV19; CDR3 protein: CASSREARPLSGNTIYF; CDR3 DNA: TGTGCCAGTAGTAGGGAGGCCAGGCCCCTCTCTGGAAACACCATATATTTT
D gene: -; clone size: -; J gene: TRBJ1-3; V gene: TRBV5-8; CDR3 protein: CASSLPGGWHSGNTIYF; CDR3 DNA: TGTGCCAGCAGCCTACCGGGTGGTTGGCACTCTGGAAACACCATATATTTT
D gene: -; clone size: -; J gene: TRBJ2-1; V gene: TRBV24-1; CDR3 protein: CATSDSELYNEQFF; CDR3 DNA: TGTGCCACCAGTGACTCCGAGCTCTACAATGAGCAGTTCTTC
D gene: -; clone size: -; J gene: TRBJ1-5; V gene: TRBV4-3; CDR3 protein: CASSQDYRHRNQPQHF; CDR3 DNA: TGCGCCAGCAGCCAAGATTACAGGCACCGCAATCAGCCCCAGCATTTT
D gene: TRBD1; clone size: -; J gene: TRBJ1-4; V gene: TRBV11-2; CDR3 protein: CASSLRGQGQNEKLFF; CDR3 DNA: TGTGCCAGCAGCTTGAGAGGACAGGGCCAAAATGAAAAACTGTTTTTT
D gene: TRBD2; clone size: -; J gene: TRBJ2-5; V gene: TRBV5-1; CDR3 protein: CASRVGGSHQETQYF; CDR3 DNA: TGCGCCAGCAGGGTTGGCGGGAGCCACCAAGAGACCCAGTACTTC
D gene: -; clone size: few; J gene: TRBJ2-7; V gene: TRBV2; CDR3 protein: CASSDPGATNEQYF; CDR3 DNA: TGTGCCAGCAGTGACCCAGGGGCGACCAACGAGCAGTACTTC
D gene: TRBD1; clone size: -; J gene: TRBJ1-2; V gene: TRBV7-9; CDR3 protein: CASSLDTGVAGYTF; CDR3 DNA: TGTGCCAGCAGCCTGGATACAGGGGTCGCTGGCTACACCTTC
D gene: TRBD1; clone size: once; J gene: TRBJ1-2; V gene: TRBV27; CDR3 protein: CASSLAQGRGYTF; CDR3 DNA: TGTGCCAGCAGTTTAGCACAGGGGCGCGGCTACACCTTC
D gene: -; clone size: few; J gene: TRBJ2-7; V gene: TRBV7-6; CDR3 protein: CASSRVRPGSRNYEQYF; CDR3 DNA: TGTGCCAGCAGCCGGGTCCGGCCAGGGTCCAGAAACTACGAGCAGTACTTC
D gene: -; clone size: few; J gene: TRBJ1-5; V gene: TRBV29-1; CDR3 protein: CSYTGNQPQHF; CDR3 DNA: TGCAGCTACACAGGGAATCAGCCCCAGCATTTT
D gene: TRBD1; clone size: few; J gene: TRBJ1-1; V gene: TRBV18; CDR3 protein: CASSRDRVNTEAFF; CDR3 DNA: TGTGCCAGCTCACGGGACAGGGTGAACACTGAAGCTTTCTTT
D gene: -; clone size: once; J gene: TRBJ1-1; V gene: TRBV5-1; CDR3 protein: CASSPYSSNTEAFF; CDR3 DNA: TGCGCCAGCAGCCCATACAGCAGCAACACTGAAGCTTTCTTT
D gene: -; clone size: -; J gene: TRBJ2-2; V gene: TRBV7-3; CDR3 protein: CASSTGWTGELFF; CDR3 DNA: TGTGCCAGCAGTACAGGGTGGACCGGGGAGCTGTTTTTT
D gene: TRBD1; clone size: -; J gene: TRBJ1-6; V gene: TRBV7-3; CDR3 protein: CASSRDRDNSPLHF; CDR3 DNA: TGTGCCAGCAGCCGGGACAGGGACAATTCACCCCTCCACTTT